The 24 T cell receptor beta chains presented below share a single source sample, sequenced in a study of technical replicates of blood from several donors. Some clones are missing from TCRdb's copy, which holds only in-frame ones; the method was immunoSEQ multiplex PCR. The sample records more than 70,000 clones, 90% to 95% being singletons. Sequenced material: T cells isolated from PBMCs. Receptor source: a human donor in good health.

The chain combines TRBV28 with TRBJ2-2; weak D call: TRBD1 (6 bases). The CDR3 runs to 13 residues. V was trimmed by 1 base and J by 9 bases, leaving 9 bases between them. The germline V gene has CDR1 MDHEN and CDR2 SYDVKM. This CDR3 reads CASSLLGGRELFF. In DNA form, the CDR3 reads TGTGCCAGCAGTTTATTAGGGGGTCGGGAGCTGTTTTTT.

The count of this clone is one. The chain combines TRBV10-1 with TRBJ2-7, with 7 bases lining up with TRBD1. CDR3 length: 16 residues. Germline V gene lookup returns CDR1 WNHNN and CDR2 SYGVQD (reference sequence). Trimming removed 6 bases from V and 1 base from J; junction bases left unmatched: 12. In DNA, the CDR3 is TGCGCCAGCAGCCTACGGACCCCGACAGGGTCCTACGAGCAGTACTTC. This gives the protein CASSLRTPTGSYEQYF.

This rearrangement joins TRBV2 to TRBJ1-5; TRBD1 aligns across 7 bases. V lost 6 bases, J lost 3 bases, and 5 bases stayed unmatched. The CDR3 length is 14 residues. In germline, CDR1 is SNHLY, CDR2 FYNNEI. The CDR3: CASSEDRLNQPQHF. CDR3 sequence (DNA): TGTGCCAGCAGCGAGGACAGGCTCAATCAGCCCCAGCATTTT. Variable domain in full (rest from reference TRBV2 and TRBJ1-5): EPEVTQTPSHQVTQMGQEVILRCVPISNHLYFYWYRQILGQKVEFLVSFYNNEISEKSEIFDDQFSVERPDGSNFTLKIRSTKLEDSAMYFCASSEDRLNQPQHFGDGTRLSIL.

This CDR3 reads CASSEAAGGPTGELFF. The CDR3 bases are TGTGCCAGCAGTGAAGCGGCGGGGGGGCCCACCGGGGAGCTGTTTTTT. The rearrangement links TRBV6-1 to TRBJ2-2; 9 nucleotides match TRBD2. The CDR3 sequence is 16 residues long. Germline CDR1 is MNHNS and CDR2 is SASEGT. J lost 4 bases, V lost 0 bases, and 3 bases had no gene match.

The chain couples TRBV9 to TRBJ2-1; 9 positions match TRBD1. Germline CDR1 SGDLS, CDR2 YYNGEE. The CDR3 contains 17 residues. V trimming: 4 bases; J trimming: 5 bases; junction bases outside the gene matches: 13. CDR3 nucleotide sequence: TGTGCCAGCAGCCTTATACAACAGGGGGCCCGGGACAATGAGCAGTTCTTC. Translating it yields CASSLIQQGARDNEQFF.

This chain joins TRBV4-1 and TRBJ1-4; D is unclear. V was trimmed by 0 bases and J by 7 bases, leaving 12 bases between them. Germline-derived CDR1 and CDR2 are MGHRA and YSYEKL. This CDR3 contains 15 residues. CDR3 protein: CASSQDATRGEKLFF. CDR3 coding DNA: TGCGCCAGCAGCCAAGATGCTACGCGGGGTGAAAAACTGTTTTTT.

This clone was found once. The V and J genes are TRBV19 and TRBJ2-3, with D perhaps matching TRBD1 (6 bases). Germline V gene data show CDR1 as LNHDA and CDR2 as SQIVND (reference sequence). V was cut by 2 bases and J by 6 bases, with 15 bases left in between. The CDR3 is made up of 15 amino acids. The CDR3 region has the DNA TGTGCCAGTAGTATAAATCAGGGGCGGAGGGATACGCAGTATTTT. Residues: CASSINQGRRDTQYF.

This clone has just one count. J is TRBJ1-3 and V is TRBV5-8, with 11 bases that match TRBD1. The CDR3 runs 15 residues. V trimming: 4 bases; J trimming: 4 bases; junction bases outside the gene matches: 4. Germline-derived CDR1 and CDR2 are SGHTS and YDEGEE. Here the CDR3 reads CASSIRTGGGNTIYF. DNA of the CDR3: TGTGCCAGCAGCATCCGGACAGGGGGCGGAAACACCATATATTTT.

The CDR3 DNA reads as TGTGCCAGCATGGGACAGGGGGACACTGAAGCTTTCTTT. It codes for CASMGQGDTEAFF. V and J are TRBV19 and TRBJ1-1; 11 bases are shared with TRBD1. The J segment lost 3 bases and the V segment lost 9 bases, leaving 3 bases of the junction unmatched. This CDR3 region has 13 residues. Germline V gene data show CDR1 as LNHDA and CDR2 as SQIVND (reference sequence).

The rearrangement uses TRBV29-1 and TRBJ2-5; D call uncertain. Germline V gene data show CDR1 as SQVTM and CDR2 as ANQGSEA. The germline V and J ends were trimmed by 6 bases and 6 bases, with 14 bases remaining between them. This CDR3 region has 12 residues. The CDR3 sequence is CSVPLSLQTQYF. CDR3 coding DNA: TGCAGCGTCCCACTAAGTCTGCAGACCCAGTACTTC. The full variable domain, in which reference TRBV29-1 and TRBJ2-5 provide the parts outside the CDR3, is SAVISQKPSRDICQRGTSLTIQCQVDSQVTMMFWYRQQPGQSLTLIATANQGSEATYESGFVIDKFPISRPNLTFSTLTVSNMSPEDSSIYLCSVPLSLQTQYFGPGTRLLVL.

The chain employs TRBV20-1 and TRBJ1-2; no definite D call. The CDR3 length is 9 residues. V dropped 3 bases and J dropped 14 bases, with 10 bases sitting between them. Germline V gene sequence: CDR1 DFQATT, CDR2 SNEGSKA (reference sequence). CDR3 nucleotides: TGCAGTGCTAGCCTCAGTATAACCTTC. Residues: CSASLSITF.

With respect to this clone: At the DNA level, this CDR3 is encoded by other sequences in the same sample as well. The V call is TRBV5-1, the J call TRBJ2-1; D is undetermined. Between the trimmed V and J ends, which lost 0 bases and 3 bases, there was a span of 10 bases. CDR1 SGHRS and CDR2 YFSETQ come from the germline V gene. The CDR3 consists of 15 residues. The CDR3, as DNA: TGCGCCAGCAGCTTGGCCAGTGGCAGCTACAATGAGCAGTTCTTC. It is translated as CASSLASGSYNEQFF. Combining the CDR3 with reference TRBV5-1 and TRBJ2-1 gives the whole variable domain KAGVTQTPRYLIKTRGQQVTLSCSPISGHRSVSWYQQTPGQGLQFLFEYFSETQRNKGNFPGRFSGRQFSNSRSEMNVSTLELGDSALYLCASSLASGSYNEQFFGPGTRLTVL.

This chain links TRBV18 with TRBJ1-1; TRBD1 might be the D (6 bases). V lost 8 bases to trimming and J lost 6 bases, with 22 bases between them. Germline lookup yields CDR1 KGHSH and CDR2 LQKENI. CDR3 length equals 15 residues. The CDR3 nucleotides read TGTGCCAGCCAAACTGAGCCCGGGACAACGGCTGAAGCTTTCTTT. Translating it yields CASQTEPGTTAEAFF. Based on the CDR3 plus reference TRBV18 and TRBJ1-1, the full variable domain is NAGVMQNPRHLVRRRGQEARLRCSPMKGHSHVYWYRQLPEEGLKFMVYLQKENIIDESGMPKERFSAEFPKEGPSILRIQQVVRGDSAAYFCASQTEPGTTAEAFFGQGTRLTVV.

This clone appeared once. The chain has TRBV12-5 and TRBJ2-7; D perhaps matches TRBD1 (5 bases). Looked up from germline, CDR1 is LGHNT and CDR2 is FRNRAP. Deletions cut 5 bases from V and 4 bases from J, with 24 bases between. This CDR3 is built from 17 residues. The CDR3 reads CASGPSGHYSHVYEQYF. The CDR3 DNA is TGTGCTAGTGGTCCCTCCGGACATTACTCTCACGTGTACGAGCAGTACTTC.

V is TRBV5-1 and J is TRBJ2-3; 10 bases are shared with TRBD2. Trimming at V came to 0 bases and at J to 0 bases, leaving 1 base not matched to a gene. The CDR3 runs to 16 residues. In germline, CDR1 is SGHRS, CDR2 YFSETQ. CDR3: CASSLGLAGSTDTQYF. The CDR3 DNA reads TGCGCCAGCAGCTTGGGACTAGCGGGTAGCACAGATACGCAGTATTTT.

In DNA form, the CDR3 reads TGCGCCAGCAGCTTGGATAGCCAGTACACTGAAGCTTTCTTT. It specifies CASSLDSQYTEAFF. The chain links TRBV5-1 to TRBJ1-1; no reliable D call. V was pared by 0 bases and J by 3 bases, with 9 bases between. Germline lookup yields CDR1 SGHRS and CDR2 YFSETQ. CDR3 length: 14 amino acids.

The genes are TRBV11-2 and TRBJ1-2; 8 positions match TRBD1. This CDR3 is 14 amino acids long. Trimming took 1 base from V and 5 from J; bases not matched to a gene: 3. CDR1 and CDR2 (germline): SGHAT, FQNNGV. CDR3 loop: CASSLGTGRYGYTF. Written as DNA, the CDR3 is TGTGCCAGCAGCTTAGGGACAGGGCGTTATGGCTACACCTTC. The complete variable domain, with remaining parts taken from reference TRBV11-2 and TRBJ1-2, reads EAGVAQSPRYKIIEKRQSVAFWCNPISGHATLYWYQQILGQGPKLLIQFQNNGVVDDSQLPKDRFSAERLKGVDSTLKIQPAKLEDSAVYLCASSLGTGRYGYTFGSGTRLTVV.

CDR3 DNA sequence: TGCAGCGTTGCAGGGCCAGAGACCCAGTACTTC. It codes for CSVAGPETQYF. The chain is built from TRBV29-1 and TRBJ2-5; possible D gene TRBD1, 5 bases. The CDR3 loop spans 11 amino acids. V lost 4 bases and J lost 4, with 7 bases in between. Per the germline V gene, CDR1 is SQVTM and CDR2 is ANQGSEA.

This chain joins TRBV29-1 and TRBJ2-1, with D possibly TRBD2 on 5 matching bases. The V and J ends lost 6 bases and 7 bases respectively, with 10 bases between them. Per germline, CDR1 SQVTM and CDR2 ANQGSEA. The CDR3 is made up of 11 amino acids. The CDR3 sequence: CSVPRGNEQFF. The CDR3 nucleotides are TGCAGCGTCCCCCGGGGAAATGAGCAGTTCTTC.

J is TRBJ1-4 and V is TRBV6-1, with 7 bases aligning to TRBD1. Germline CDR1 MNHNS, CDR2 SASEGT. V gave up 1 base and J gave up 11 bases; unmatched junction bases: 4. The CDR3 is 13 residues long. The DNA for the CDR3 is TGTGCCAGCAGTGAAGTCGGGACAGCGAAACTGTTTTTT. It yields the protein CASSEVGTAKLFF.

The gene calls are TRBV11-3 and TRBJ1-2; possibly TRBD1 for D (5 bases). The germline CDR1 and CDR2 sequences are SGHNT and YENEEA. The CDR3 is 17 amino acids. The V end was cut by 3 bases, the J end by 5 bases, with 22 bases between. The CDR3 reads CASSLVHRDFSAYGYTF. The CDR3 DNA sequence: TGTGCCAGCAGCTTGGTCCACCGGGACTTCTCCGCATATGGCTACACCTTC. Combining the CDR3 with reference TRBV11-3 and TRBJ1-2 gives the whole variable domain EAGVVQSPRYKIIEKKQPVAFWCNPISGHNTLYWYLQNLGQGPELLIRYENEEAVDDSQLPKDRFSAERLKGVDSTLKIQPAELGDSAVYLCASSLVHRDFSAYGYTFGSGTRLTVV.

The chain employs TRBV5-1 and TRBJ2-7, with D perhaps TRBD2 (5 bases). CDR1 SGHRS and CDR2 YFSETQ come from the germline V gene. The CDR3 is made up of 15 amino acids. Trimming took off 0 bases at V and 3 bases at J, with 13 bases between the two ends. The DNA of the CDR3 is TGCGCCAGCAGCTTGGCGCCACGTGGAGGCTACGAGCAGTACTTC. Translated, it gives CASSLAPRGGYEQYF.

The chain combines TRBV15 with TRBJ2-7, with 9 bases aligning to TRBD1. The CDR3 is made up of 20 amino acids. V lost 0 bases to trimming and J lost 3 bases; unmatched junction nucleotides: 18. CDR1 is LNHNV and CDR2 is YYDKDF in the germline V gene (reference sequence). The CDR3 bases are TGTGCCACCAGCAGAGATAACGACGATATATACAGGGGGCTATACTACGAGCAGTACTTC. Protein product: CATSRDNDDIYRGLYYEQYF.

This clone came up a few times. This rearrangement joins TRBV4-1 to TRBJ2-5; 11 positions match TRBD2. The CDR3 runs 14 residues. In germline, CDR1 is MGHRA, CDR2 YSYEKL. J lost 5 bases, V lost 10 bases, and 9 bases had no gene match. Here the CDR3 DNA reads TGCGCCAACATAGCGGGAGGGCCGGCGGAGACCCAGTACTTC. The encoded protein is CANIAGGPAETQYF.